The 2 T cell receptor beta chains reported below all come from one sample, sequenced in a study of CD8+CD57+ T cells in acquired aplastic anemia. Template material for TCR beta VDJ and CDR3 profiling consisted of genomic DNA. TCRdb re-called the reads with MiXCR, one entry per CDR3 protein. The repertoire consists of 400,000 to 500,000 distinct CDR3 sequences, with approximately 70% occurring once and the leading ten covering 3.5% to 4.5%. The specimen sequenced was sorted CD4+, CD8+, or CD8+CD57+ T cells (not recorded which) from PBMCs. These receptors all stem from a human donor in good health, serving as a control.

The rearrangement uses TRBV5-6 and TRBJ1-2; no definite D call. Trimming removed 3 bases from V and 2 bases from J, with 11 bases in between. Germline loops: CDR1 SGHDT, CDR2 YYEEEE. This CDR3 spans 14 amino acids. The CDR3 DNA reads as TGTGCCAGCAGCTGGCGGGAGGAGAACTATGGCTACACCTTC. Protein: CASSWREENYGYTF.

The chain uses TRBV10-3 and TRBJ1-6; D gene uncertain. This CDR3 has 14 amino acids. In germline, CDR1 is ENHRY, CDR2 SYGVKD. V was shortened by 4 bases and J by 7 bases, with 11 bases between the two germline ends. Here the CDR3 reads CAISGLGRNSPLHF. The DNA of the CDR3 is TGTGCCATCAGTGGATTAGGGAGAAATTCACCCCTCCACTTT.